This is a list of T cell receptor beta chains from one sample in a study of graft-versus-host responses after intestinal transplantation. What these receptors recognize is not known. Produced via immunoSEQ multiplex PCR; TCRdb's table is partial and in-frame only. The sample lists approximately 90,000 clones; just under 95% were seen once. The sample here was unstimulated CD8+ T cells sorted from spleen or lymph node cells, taken before transplant. Receptors were obtained from a human donor who was the organ donor for an intestinal transplant. The CDR3 runs from the conserved cysteine through the conserved F or W. A D gene is named only where the DNA matches it firmly. Size is omitted from some rows. Given values are once, few, many or a class for expanded clones.

clone_size	j_call	d_call	v_call	cdr3_nt	cdr3_aa
NA	TRBJ1-1	NA	TRBV27	TGTGCCAGCAGCTGGGGAGGGACCACTGAAGCTTTCTTT	CASSWGGTTEAFF
NA	TRBJ2-2	NA	TRBV5-8	TGTGCCAGCAGCTTGCCGGGGACCGGGGAGCTGTTTTTT	CASSLPGTGELFF
NA	TRBJ2-5	NA	TRBV7-3	TGTGCCAGCAGTTTAGGGGCCCAACACGGGGAGACCCAGTACTTC	CASSLGAQHGETQYF
NA	TRBJ2-1	NA	TRBV6-6	TGTGCCAGCAGTTACTCAGGGGGCTACAATGAGCAGTTCTTC	CASSYSGGYNEQFF
NA	TRBJ2-2	NA	TRBV14	TGTGCCAGCAGCCAAGGGATTAGCTGGACCGGGGAGCTGTTTTTT	CASSQGISWTGELFF
NA	TRBJ2-7	TRBD2	TRBV13	TGTGCCAGCAGCTTTCGACTAGCGGGGGCTTACGAGCAGTACTTC	CASSFRLAGAYEQYF
NA	TRBJ1-2	NA	TRBV21-1	TGTGCCAGCAAGTCTCTAGGACTAGGACAGCCTCTTAACTATGGCTACACCTTC	CASKSLGLGQPLNYGYTF
NA	TRBJ2-7	NA	TRBV11-2	TGTGCCAGCAGCTTAGCTCTACTCTACGAGCAGTACTTC	CASSLALLYEQYF
NA	TRBJ1-6	TRBD1	TRBV28	TGTGCCAGCAGTTCTCCCTCTAACCGGGACAGGTCTTTACCCCTCCACTTT	CASSSPSNRDRSLPLHF
NA	TRBJ1-1	NA	TRBV7-9	TGTGCCAGCAGCTTAGATAGGGGTATGAACACTGAAGCTTTCTTT	CASSLDRGMNTEAFF
NA	TRBJ1-2	NA	TRBV12-2	TGTGCAAGTCGCTACGGGAGTAGGCGGATTAACTATGGCTACACCTTC	CASRYGSRRINYGYTF
NA	TRBJ2-7	NA	TRBV9	TGTGCCAGCAGCCCGAGCGGGCGTTCTACCTACGAGCAGTACTTC	CASSPSGRSTYEQYF
NA	TRBJ2-1	TRBD2	TRBV7-3	TGTGCCAGCAGCTTAAACGGACTAGGCGCCAATGAGCAGTTCTTC	CASSLNGLGANEQFF
NA	TRBJ1-1	NA	TRBV2	TGTGCCAGCAGTGACTCCCCTATGAACACTGAAGCTTTCTTT	CASSDSPMNTEAFF
NA	TRBJ1-1	NA	TRBV5-1	TGCGCCAGCAGCCCAACCAGCGGGGAAAACACTGAAGCTTTCTTT	CASSPTSGENTEAFF
NA	TRBJ2-7	TRBD1	TRBV9	TGTGCCAGCAGCGATCAGGGGGACTACGAGCAGTACTTC	CASSDQGDYEQYF
NA	TRBJ2-1	TRBD2	TRBV13	TGTGCCAGCAGCCGACTAGCGGGGGGGCTATACAATGAGCAGTTCTTC	CASSRLAGGLYNEQFF
NA	TRBJ2-7	TRBD1	TRBV27	TGTGCCAGCAGTTTATCTTCGGGGGACAGGGGAACCTACGAGCAGTACTTC	CASSLSSGDRGTYEQYF
NA	TRBJ2-1	NA	TRBV5-1	TGCGCCAGCAGCTTGGCTTGTCTAGCTTGCGGAAATAAGCAGTTCTTC	CASSLACLACGNKQFF
NA	TRBJ1-3	TRBD1	TRBV2	TGTGCCAGCAGTGAAGGGACAGGAGAATCTGGAAACACCATATATTTT	CASSEGTGESGNTIYF
once	TRBJ2-2	NA	TRBV9	TGTGCCAGCAGCGTAGCCTCTGGCGGGGTGGAGAACACCGGGGAGCTGTTTTTT	CASSVASGGVENTGELFF
NA	TRBJ2-5	TRBD2	TRBV9	TGTGCCAGCAGCGTAGCATTTGGGACTAGCGGGATCGCGGAGACCCAGTACTTC	CASSVAFGTSGIAETQYF
NA	TRBJ2-7	TRBD1	TRBV10-3	TGTGCCATCAGTGACCCAGGGGGTCCTAGCTACGAGCAGTACTTC	CAISDPGGPSYEQYF
NA	TRBJ2-5	TRBD2	TRBV4-1	TGCGCCAGCAGCCGCCTAACTAGCGACCAAGAGACCCAGTACTTC	CASSRLTSDQETQYF
NA	TRBJ1-1	NA	TRBV27	TGTGCCAGCAGTTTAGATAGGGGTAATGAAGCTTTCTTT	CASSLDRGNEAFF
NA	TRBJ2-5	NA	TRBV4-1	TGCGCCAGCAGCCAAGATGGAGCGGACCAAGAGACCCAGTACTTC	CASSQDGADQETQYF
NA	TRBJ1-2	NA	TRBV5-4	TGTGCCAGCAGCCTACCCGGGACATACTATGGCTACACCTTC	CASSLPGTYYGYTF
NA	TRBJ1-6	NA	TRBV5-4	TGTGCCAGCAGCCCGAGTAGGGGGAGTTCACCCCTCCACTTT	CASSPSRGSSPLHF
NA	TRBJ2-7	NA	TRBV6-5	TGTGCCAGCAGTTACAGACTTGAACCCGGCGAGCAGTACTTC	CASSYRLEPGEQYF
few	TRBJ1-6	NA	TRBV7-9	TGTGCCAGCACCGGCGGGGCGTTGGTCAATTCACCCCTCCACTTT	CASTGGALVNSPLHF
NA	TRBJ1-5	NA	TRBV6-6	TGTGCCAGCAATTCGGGGAGTGCCAATCAGCCCCAGCATTTT	CASNSGSANQPQHF
NA	TRBJ2-3	NA	TRBV13	TGTGCCAGCAGCTCTTTCCGGGAGCTAGAACATTCTGATACGCAGTATTTT	CASSSFRELEHSDTQYF
NA	TRBJ1-6	NA	TRBV27	TGTGCCAGCAGTGCTACAGGGTTTTCACCCCTCCACTTT	CASSATGFSPLHF
NA	TRBJ2-5	NA	TRBV5-8	TGTGCCAGCAGCGGTAGGCGGGGCGTGGAGACCCAGTACTTC	CASSGRRGVETQYF
NA	TRBJ2-7	TRBD1	TRBV7-9	TGTGCCAGCAGCTTAGGGGTGAGGGGGCCGTACGAGCAGTACTTC	CASSLGVRGPYEQYF
NA	TRBJ2-7	NA	TRBV13	TGTGCCAGCAGCTTAGGCCCCAGGGGTGTCGCCGAGCAGTACTTC	CASSLGPRGVAEQYF
NA	TRBJ2-4	NA	TRBV13	TGTGCCAGCAGCTCCCCCGGGGTAGCCAAAAACATTCAGTACTTC	CASSSPGVAKNIQYF
NA	TRBJ2-1	NA	TRBV5-1	TGCGCCAGCAGCTTGGAGGGGGATGAGCAGTTCTTC	CASSLEGDEQFF
NA	TRBJ2-5	TRBD1	TRBV4-3	TGCGCCAGCAGCCAATACGGACAGGGAAGGGGTCGAGAGACCCAGTACTTC	CASSQYGQGRGRETQYF
few	TRBJ2-7	NA	TRBV11-2	TGTGCCAGCAGCTTCCAGGGGGAGCAGTACTTC	CASSFQGEQYF
once	TRBJ1-2	TRBD1	TRBV27	TGTGCCAGCAGTTTATCGGGACAGGGCTCCTACACCTTC	CASSLSGQGSYTF
NA	TRBJ1-2	NA	TRBV5-8	TGTGCCAGCAGCTTGGAGGGTCAGGGATCCCCCGGTTTCTATGGCTACACCTTC	CASSLEGQGSPGFYGYTF
NA	TRBJ1-5	NA	TRBV15	TGTGCCACCAGCAGAGATGAGGGAGGGGATCGGCCCCAGCATTTT	CATSRDEGGDRPQHF